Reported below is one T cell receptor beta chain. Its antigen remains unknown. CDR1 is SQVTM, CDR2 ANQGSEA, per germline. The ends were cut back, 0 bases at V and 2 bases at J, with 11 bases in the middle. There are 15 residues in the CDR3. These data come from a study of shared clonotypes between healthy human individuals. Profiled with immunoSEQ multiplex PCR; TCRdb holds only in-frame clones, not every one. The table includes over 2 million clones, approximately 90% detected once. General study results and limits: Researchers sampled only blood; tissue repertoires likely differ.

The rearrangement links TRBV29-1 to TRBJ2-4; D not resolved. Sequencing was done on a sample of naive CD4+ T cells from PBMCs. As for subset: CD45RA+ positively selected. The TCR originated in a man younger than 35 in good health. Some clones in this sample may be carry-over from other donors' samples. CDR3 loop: CSVEDRRVPKNIQYF. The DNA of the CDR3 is TGCAGCGTTGAAGATCGTAGGGTCCCCAAAAACATTCAGTACTTC.